The next 27 T cell receptor beta chains were all read from a single sample in a study of blood T cell repertoires in COVID-19. TCRdb keeps only in-frame clones here, not all; method: immunoSEQ multiplex PCR. The sample has approximately 290,000 clones; approximately 86% are singletons. Sequencing input: peripheral blood. These TCRs come from a man younger than 35 with active or convalescent COVID-19.

This sequence joins TRBV4-3 and TRBJ1-4; perhaps TRBD1 as D (6 bases). V was cut by 1 base and J by 8 bases, with 17 bases left in between. CDR1 is LGHNA and CDR2 is YSLEER in the germline V gene. This CDR3 contains 16 residues. CDR3 in DNA: TGCGCCAGCAGCCAAGGGGAGGGACACAGGGTAGAAAAACTGTTTTTT. Translating it yields CASSQGEGHRVEKLFF.

The chain recombines TRBV27 with TRBJ1-5; weak D call: TRBD1 (6 bases). The CDR3 consists of 15 residues. Germline V gene data show CDR1 as MNHEY and CDR2 as SMNVEV (reference sequence). The V end lost 1 base, the J end lost 6 bases, and 13 bases lay between the germline ends. The chain's CDR3 is CASSLYGGASQPQHF. The CDR3 region has the DNA TGTGCCAGCAGTTTATACGGGGGGGCCTCTCAGCCCCAGCATTTT.

This chain links TRBV15 with TRBJ2-2, with D perhaps TRBD1 (5 bases). The V gene's germline CDR1 is LNHNV and CDR2 YYDKDF (reference sequence). V lost 0 bases, J lost 6 bases, and 11 bases lay in between. The CDR3 loop spans 15 amino acids. CDR3 sequence: CATSREAGMPGELFF. The CDR3 region has the DNA TGTGCCACCAGCAGAGAGGCAGGGATGCCCGGGGAGCTGTTTTTT.

This clone came up once. The chain links TRBV3-1 (or the pseudogene TRBV3-2) to TRBJ2-7; 9 nucleotides align to TRBD2. Germline V gives CDR1 LGHDT, CDR2 YNNKEL (reference sequence). Germline trimming cut 0 bases from V and 2 bases from J; bases unmatched to any gene: 8. This CDR3 has 17 residues. The CDR3 protein is CASSQDVLAGTTYEQYF. CDR3 in DNA: TGTGCCAGCAGCCAAGATGTCCTAGCGGGAACCACCTACGAGCAGTACTTC.

This clone was recorded many times. The chain carries TRBV5-1 and TRBJ1-1; 8 bases match TRBD1. The CDR3 spans 15 residues. V dropped 4 bases and J dropped 1; count of bases not matched to a gene: 6. Germline CDR1 SGHRS, CDR2 YFSETQ. This chain's CDR3 is CASSTRGPGNTEAFF. The CDR3 coding sequence is TGCGCCAGCAGCACCAGGGGGCCAGGGAACACTGAAGCTTTCTTT. Filled out from reference TRBV5-1 and TRBJ1-1, the complete variable domain reads KAGVTQTPRYLIKTRGQQVTLSCSPISGHRSVSWYQQTPGQGLQFLFEYFSETQRNKGNFPGRFSGRQFSNSRSEMNVSTLELGDSALYLCASSTRGPGNTEAFFGQGTRLTVV.

The chain couples TRBV5-4 to TRBJ2-7; possibly TRBD2 for D (6 bases). This CDR3 spans 13 amino acids. V lost 4 bases to trimming and J lost 3 bases, with 11 bases between them. Germline CDR1 is SGHNT and CDR2 is YYREEE (reference sequence). This chain's CDR3 is CASSTGLHYEQYF. The CDR3 bases are TGTGCCAGCAGCACGGGACTCCACTACGAGCAGTACTTC. Variable domain in full (rest from reference TRBV5-4 and TRBJ2-7): ETGVTQSPTHLIKTRGQQVTLRCSSQSGHNTVSWYQQALGQGPQFIFQYYREEENGRGNFPPRFSGLQFPNYSSELNVNALELDDSALYLCASSTGLHYEQYFGPGTRLTVT.

The chain combines TRBV5-5 with TRBJ1-1; D uncertain. The CDR3 consists of 14 residues. Germline values: CDR1 SGHKS, CDR2 YYEKEE (reference sequence). V was clipped by 0 bases and J by 4 bases, with 10 bases between them. CDR3 residues: CASSLARSTTEAFF. CDR3 in DNA: TGTGCCAGCAGCTTGGCAAGGAGTACCACTGAAGCTTTCTTT.

V is TRBV2 and J is TRBJ1-2, with TRBD1 identical over 7 bases. The CDR3 is made up of 15 amino acids. The germline CDR1 and CDR2 sequences are SNHLY and FYNNEI. Trimming at V came to 6 bases and at J to 7 bases, leaving 14 bases not matched to a gene. The chain's CDR3 is CASSFYGQDLTGYTF. CDR3 sequence (DNA): TGTGCCAGCAGCTTCTACGGACAGGATCTGACTGGCTACACCTTC.

The chain uses TRBV11-2 and TRBJ2-7; 7 bases fit TRBD1. The CDR3 covers 13 residues. J gave up 6 bases and V 1 base, and 3 bases lay outside the gene matches. Per germline, CDR1 SGHAT and CDR2 FQNNGV. CDR3 sequence: CASSLGQGFEQYF. The CDR3, as DNA: TGTGCCAGCAGCTTAGGACAGGGTTTCGAGCAGTACTTC.

This chain joins TRBV27 and TRBJ1-1, with D unresolved. Germline loops: CDR1 MNHEY, CDR2 SMNVEV (reference sequence). This CDR3 comprises 14 residues. With 3 bases removed from V and 5 bases from J, the gap between germline ends came to 13 bases. The DNA for the CDR3 is TGTGCCAGCAGTTTGGAGGGATGGTGGACTGAAGCTTTCTTT. This codes for CASSLEGWWTEAFF.

The V gene is TRBV7-2, the J gene TRBJ2-1; 11 bases agree with TRBD2. The CDR3 covers 14 residues. Looked up from germline, CDR1 is SGHTA and CDR2 is FQGNSA. V shed 8 bases, J shed 4 bases, and the junction held 4 bases outside the gene matches. CDR3 nucleotide sequence: TGTGCCAGCGGACTAGCGGGCCTATACAATGAGCAGTTCTTC. Encoded protein: CASGLAGLYNEQFF.

The rearrangement links TRBV11-2 to TRBJ2-4; 7 bases map to TRBD1. Germline V lookup: CDR1 SGHAT, CDR2 FQNNGV. V shed 5 bases, J shed 8 bases, and the junction held 9 bases outside the gene matches. CDR3 length: 14 residues. CDR3 region: CASSHRGDGDIQYF. The CDR3, as DNA: TGTGCCAGCAGCCACAGGGGCGATGGGGACATTCAGTACTTC. Using reference TRBV11-2 and TRBJ2-4 for the parts outside the CDR3, the full variable domain is EAGVAQSPRYKIIEKRQSVAFWCNPISGHATLYWYQQILGQGPKLLIQFQNNGVVDDSQLPKDRFSAERLKGVDSTLKIQPAKLEDSAVYLCASSHRGDGDIQYFGAGTRLSVL.

The chain joins TRBV7-6 to TRBJ1-2; 10 bases map to TRBD1. The CDR3 is 15 amino acids. Germline trimming cut 2 bases from V and 6 bases from J; bases unmatched to any gene: 6. CDR1 and CDR2 from the germline V gene are SGHVS and FNYEAQ. The CDR3 region has the DNA TGTGCCAGCAGCTTAACGACAGGGGGCATAGATGGCTACACCTTC. It encodes CASSLTTGGIDGYTF. The variable domain in full, with the rest retrieved from reference TRBV7-6 and TRBJ1-2, is GAGVSQSPRYKVTKRGQDVALRCDPISGHVSLYWYRQALGQGPEFLTYFNYEAQQDKSGLPNDRFSAERPEGSISTLTIQRTEQRDSAMYRCASSLTTGGIDGYTFGSGTRLTVV.

This clone was detected once. The chain joins TRBV28 to TRBJ2-3; D might be TRBD2 (6 bases). The CDR3 is 13 residues long. Germline assignment: CDR1 MDHEN and CDR2 SYDVKM. Deletions cut 3 bases from V and 3 bases from J, with 7 bases between. The CDR3: CASSFGGTDTQYF. In DNA, the CDR3 is TGTGCCAGCAGTTTCGGAGGGACAGATACGCAGTATTTT.

As DNA, the CDR3 is TGTGCCAGCAGTCTAACTTATTCGGAGTACAATGAGCAGTTCTTC. Protein product: CASSLTYSEYNEQFF. The gene calls are TRBV28 and TRBJ2-1; unclear D gene. V was shortened by 5 bases and J by 4 bases, with 15 bases between the two germline ends. Per the germline V gene, CDR1 is MDHEN and CDR2 is SYDVKM. This CDR3 region has 15 residues.

V gene TRBV25-1 combines with J gene TRBJ2-3; a weak D match, TRBD2 (6 bases). This CDR3 comprises 13 residues. V was trimmed by 4 bases and J by 4 bases, leaving 9 bases between them. Germline values: CDR1 MGHDK, CDR2 SYGVNS. This CDR3 is CASSVGGPDTQYF. In nucleotides, the CDR3 is TGTGCCAGCAGTGTCGGGGGACCAGATACGCAGTATTTT.

As concerns this clone: Other nucleotide sequences in the sample specify the same CDR3. This chain uses TRBV5-1 with TRBJ1-4; the match to TRBD1 covers 7 bases. CDR1 is SGHRS, CDR2 YFSETQ, per germline. Germline trimming cut 0 bases from V and 7 bases from J; bases unmatched to any gene: 3. The CDR3 has 14 residues. DNA for the CDR3: TGCGCCAGCAGCTTGGAACAGGGGAGTGAAAAACTGTTTTTT. Its translation: CASSLEQGSEKLFF.

This clone came up a few times. The chain combines TRBV19 with TRBJ1-6, with 9 bases fitting TRBD1. Trimming at V came to 5 bases and at J to 5 bases, leaving 10 bases not matched to a gene. Germline values: CDR1 LNHDA, CDR2 SQIVND (reference sequence). The CDR3 is made up of 17 amino acids. Written as DNA, the CDR3 is TGTGCCAGTAGTGCTCGGTGGGGGACAGGGAATAATTCACCCCTCCACTTT. Translating it yields CASSARWGTGNNSPLHF.

There are a few counts of this clone. The V call is TRBV3-1 (or the pseudogene TRBV3-2), the J call TRBJ1-5; the D gene is possibly TRBD1 (5 bases). CDR1 LGHDT and CDR2 YNNKEL come from the germline V gene (reference sequence). The CDR3 runs to 18 residues. V lost 0 bases and J lost 2, with 17 bases in between. The CDR3 reads CASSQDCIGAVCNQPQHF. The CDR3 nucleotides are TGTGCCAGCAGCCAAGATTGTATTGGGGCGGTTTGCAATCAGCCCCAGCATTTT.

V gene TRBV2 combines with J gene TRBJ2-7, with D possibly TRBD2 on 6 matching bases. The CDR3 is 15 residues long. The germline V gene encodes CDR1 SNHLY and CDR2 FYNNEI. V lost 8 bases to trimming and J lost 0 bases, with 17 bases between them. This CDR3 reads CASEGSGRSSYEQYF. The CDR3 bases are TGTGCCAGCGAGGGGAGTGGGAGGAGCTCCTACGAGCAGTACTTC.

A few counts support this clone. The rearrangement links TRBV18 to TRBJ2-1; D perhaps matches TRBD2 (5 bases). Trimming removed 0 bases at V and 2 bases at J, with 11 bases between. CDR3 length: 16 residues. Per germline, CDR1 KGHSH and CDR2 LQKENI. CDR3 nucleotides: TGTGCCAGCTCACCACCGGGCGGGTCCGCCTACAATGAGCAGTTCTTC. Protein: CASSPPGGSAYNEQFF. Drawing the rest from reference TRBV18 and TRBJ2-1, the complete variable domain is NAGVMQNPRHLVRRRGQEARLRCSPMKGHSHVYWYRQLPEEGLKFMVYLQKENIIDESGMPKERFSAEFPKEGPSILRIQQVVRGDSAAYFCASSPPGGSAYNEQFFGPGTRLTVL.

This clone is a singleton in its sample. The chain employs TRBV5-1 and TRBJ1-4; the match to TRBD1 covers 9 bases. Losses at the gene ends were 2 bases for V and 7 bases for J; bases not matched to a gene: 6. The CDR3 has 15 amino acids. Germline V lookup: CDR1 SGHRS, CDR2 YFSETQ. The CDR3 protein is CASSFGGTGSEKLFF. The CDR3 region has the DNA TGCGCCAGCAGCTTTGGTGGGACAGGGAGTGAAAAACTGTTTTTT.

This clone has only one observation. The chain is built from TRBV6-5 and TRBJ2-5, with 7 bases that match TRBD1. Trimming removed 8 bases from V and 2 bases from J; junction bases left unmatched: 8. CDR1 MNHEY and CDR2 SVGAGI come from the germline V gene. This CDR3 contains 14 residues. The chain's CDR3 is CASHPGQKQETQYF. The CDR3 DNA reads TGTGCCAGCCACCCGGGACAGAAACAAGAGACCCAGTACTTC.

This chain links TRBV5-8 with TRBJ1-4, with a tentative D call TRBD1 (5 bases). The V gene's germline CDR1 is SGHTS and CDR2 YDEGEE. The CDR3 runs 16 residues. The V gene lost 4 bases and the J gene lost 3 bases, with 16 bases spanning the gap. The CDR3 region is CASSKRTSGPNEKLFF. CDR3 in DNA: TGTGCCAGCAGCAAAAGGACATCTGGGCCTAATGAAAAACTGTTTTTT.

This clone has ten or more counts. This chain joins TRBV5-1 and TRBJ2-7, with 8 bases fitting TRBD1. This CDR3 has 17 amino acids. Looked up from germline, CDR1 is SGHRS and CDR2 is YFSETQ. J lost 0 bases, V lost 3 bases, and 11 bases had no gene match. The CDR3 DNA follows: TGCGCCAGCAGCTACCGACCGGGACAGGTTAGCTCCTACGAGCAGTACTTC. Encoded protein: CASSYRPGQVSSYEQYF.

This clone was counted a single time. The rearrangement joins TRBV3-1 (or the pseudogene TRBV3-2) to TRBJ2-3; the D gene is possibly TRBD2 (5 bases). The CDR3 consists of 16 residues. The V end was cut by 1 base, the J end by 1 base, with 12 bases between. The V gene's germline CDR1 is LGHDT and CDR2 YNNKEL (reference sequence). The CDR3: CASSQGERRGTDTQYF. For the CDR3, the DNA is TGTGCCAGCAGCCAAGGAGAACGGCGGGGCACAGATACGCAGTATTTT.

This clone showed up just a few times. The chain carries TRBV5-1 and TRBJ1-2; tentatively, D is TRBD1 (5 bases). V shed 0 bases and J shed 6 bases, with 21 bases lying between them. This CDR3 is 17 amino acids long. Per germline, CDR1 SGHRS and CDR2 YFSETQ. CDR3 residues: CASSLEVGAAVTDGYTF. CDR3 bases: TGCGCCAGCAGCTTGGAGGTAGGGGCCGCCGTGACGGATGGCTACACCTTC. Combining the CDR3 with reference TRBV5-1 and TRBJ1-2 gives the whole variable domain KAGVTQTPRYLIKTRGQQVTLSCSPISGHRSVSWYQQTPGQGLQFLFEYFSETQRNKGNFPGRFSGRQFSNSRSEMNVSTLELGDSALYLCASSLEVGAAVTDGYTFGSGTRLTVV.